This TCR beta chain was sequenced during a study of siplizumab effects on memory and regulatory T cells. Assaying covered some 10^5 TCR templates per sample. Produced via immunoSEQ multiplex PCR; TCRdb's table is partial and in-frame only. The sample lists about 120,000 clones; 90% to 95% were seen once. Concerning this clone itself: Its specificity is unknown.

The study's findings and limits: Confirmation that proliferating Tregs from siplizumab cultures had suppressive function was not obtained. Siplizumab, the agent tested, significantly reduced alloreactive sequences traceable to unstimulated CD4+ memory cells.

The CDR3 has 12 residues. In germline, CDR1 is MNHEY, CDR2 SVGAGI. Trimming took 4 bases from V and 2 from J, leaving 4 bases between them. The sequencing sample was made of non-Treg CD4+ T cells sorted from blood. The gene calls are TRBV6-5 and TRBJ2-3; no reliable D call. The receptor comes from a human donor in good health. The CDR3 sequence is CASSSYTDTQYF. DNA of the CDR3: TGTGCCAGCAGTTCTTACACAGATACGCAGTATTTT.